One T cell receptor beta chain is described in this entry. Produced via immunoSEQ multiplex PCR; TCRdb's table is partial and in-frame only. The profile shows roughly 190,000 clones, approximately 81% of them singletons. The entry originates in a study of blood T cell repertoires in COVID-19. This clonotype was sampled from a human donor in a cohort sampled during active COVID-19. The sample consisted of peripheral blood.

This CDR3 is CASSETANTGELFF. CDR3 bases: TGTGCCAGCAGTGAAACAGCGAACACCGGGGAGCTGTTTTTT. J is TRBJ2-2 and V is TRBV6-1; D unresolved. The V and J ends lost 2 bases and 0 bases respectively, with 4 bases between them. The germline gives CDR1 MNHNS, CDR2 SASEGT. The CDR3 sequence is 14 residues long.